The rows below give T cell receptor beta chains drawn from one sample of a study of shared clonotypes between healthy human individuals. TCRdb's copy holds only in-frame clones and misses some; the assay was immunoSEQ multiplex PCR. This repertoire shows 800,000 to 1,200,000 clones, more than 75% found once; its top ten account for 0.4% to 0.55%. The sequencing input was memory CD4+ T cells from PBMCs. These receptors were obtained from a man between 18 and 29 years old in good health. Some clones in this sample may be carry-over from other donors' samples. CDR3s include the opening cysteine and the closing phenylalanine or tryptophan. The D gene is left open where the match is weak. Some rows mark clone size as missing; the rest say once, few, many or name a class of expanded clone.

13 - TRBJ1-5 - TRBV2 TGTGCCGGGGGCCGGGACGCCAATCAGCCCCAGCATTTT CAGGRDANQPQHF
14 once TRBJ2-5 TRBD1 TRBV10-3 TGTGCCAGCACAGGGGGCTTAGGAACAGAGACCCAGTACTTC CASTGGLGTETQYF
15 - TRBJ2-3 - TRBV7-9 TGTGCCAGCAGCCCGCAGGACAGAATCACAGATACGCAGTATTTT CASSPQDRITDTQYF
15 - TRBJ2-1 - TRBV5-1 TGCGCCAGCAGCTATGCCCCAGGGGACCACAATGAGCAGTTCTTC CASSYAPGDHNEQFF
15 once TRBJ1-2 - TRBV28 TGTGCCAGCAGTCTGACAGGAGCATCCTCCTATGGCTACACCTTC CASSLTGASSYGYTF
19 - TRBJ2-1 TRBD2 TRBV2 TGTGCCAGCAGTGCTACGGGACTAGCGGGCGGGGCCTCCTACAATGAGCAGTTCTTC CASSATGLAGGASYNEQFF
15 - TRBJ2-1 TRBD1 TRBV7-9 TGTGCCAGCAGCTTAGCGGCAGGGGGCGGGAATGAGCAGTTCTTC CASSLAAGGGNEQFF
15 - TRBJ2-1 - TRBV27 TGTGCCAGCAGTTTCCGGGGGACCCAAGGGGATGAGCAGTTCTTC CASSFRGTQGDEQFF
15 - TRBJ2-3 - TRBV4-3 TGCGCCAGCAGCCAAGAGGTGGGTCGGGGAGATACGCAGTATTTT CASSQEVGRGDTQYF
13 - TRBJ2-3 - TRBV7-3 TGTGCCAGCAGCTTTTCTAGGATAGATACGCAGTATTTT CASSFSRIDTQYF
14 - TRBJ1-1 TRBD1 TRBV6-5 TGTGCCAGCAGTTTAAACAGGGGGCACACTGAAGCTTTCTTT CASSLNRGHTEAFF
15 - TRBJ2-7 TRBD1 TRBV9 TGTGCCAGCAGTCCTGGACAGGGTCAATACTACGAGCAGTACTTC CASSPGQGQYYEQYF